The clone carrying this T cell receptor beta chain was recorded at least ten times. Its antigen is not known. The sample is drawn from a study of T cells in Graves' hyperthyroidism and ophthalmopathy. The overall study: At initial diagnosis, before any treatment had begun, peripheral blood was obtained.

V lost 2 bases and J lost 0, with 19 bases in between. There are 18 residues in the CDR3. Germline V CDR1 and CDR2: MNHNS, SASEGT. Study-wide findings and caveats: Blood shared most expanded thyroid clonotypes above 0.001.

RNA transcripts yielded amplified TCR beta CDR3 regions. The HTBI primer set was used in a first-round RT-PCR of the TCR CDR3. One entry per CDR3 protein, called by TCRdb with MiXCR from the multiplex PCR reads. The sample includes about 520,000 distinct CDR3 sequences, around 22% seen only once; the top ten take roughly 12%. The chain carries TRBV6-1 and TRBJ1-1; maybe TRBD1 (5 bases). Sequencing was done on a sample of blood. The receptor was isolated from a woman aged 25-40 years with Graves' ophthalmopathy. CDR3 protein: CASSESPDGATVNTEAFF. In DNA form, the CDR3 reads TGTGCCAGCAGTGAATCTCCGGACGGGGCAACTGTGAACACTGAAGCTTTCTTT.